Each of the 15 T cell receptor beta chains below was sequenced from the same sample in a study of blood T cell repertoires in COVID-19. Produced via immunoSEQ multiplex PCR; TCRdb's table is partial and in-frame only. This sample has under 35,000 clones, with 70% to 80% found just once. Material for sequencing was peripheral blood. The receptors stem from a man at least 80 years old with acute or convalescent COVID-19.

The V gene is TRBV4-2, the J gene TRBJ1-1, with D possibly TRBD1 on 5 matching bases. Trimming shortened V by 1 base and J by 0 bases, and 9 bases separated the two germline ends. The CDR3 length is 15 residues. Looked up from germline, CDR1 is LGHNA and CDR2 is YNFKEQ. CDR3 DNA sequence: TGTGCCAGCAGCCAAGCGGGGGGTATGAACACTGAAGCTTTCTTT. It yields the protein CASSQAGGMNTEAFF.

This clone showed up just a few times. CDR3 region: CASSNPGTGVFSGELFF. The CDR3 bases are TGTGCCAGCAGCAACCCCGGGACAGGGGTTTTCTCCGGGGAGCTGTTTTTT. This sequence joins TRBV7-8 and TRBJ2-2, with 10 nucleotides matching TRBD1. Per germline, CDR1 SGHVS and CDR2 FQNEAQ. The CDR3 has 17 amino acids. Trimming cost V 5 bases and J 6 bases; bases outside gene matches: 12.

The J gene is TRBJ2-5, the V gene TRBV7-7; maybe TRBD2 (7 bases). This CDR3 region has 15 residues. Germline V gene sequence: CDR1 SSHAT, CDR2 FNYEAQ (reference sequence). V dropped 3 bases and J dropped 2 bases, with 13 bases sitting between them. CDR3 bases: TGTGCCAGCAGCTTCGCGGGGGCCCGGCAAGAGACCCAGTACTTC. This codes for CASSFAGARQETQYF. The full variable domain, rest sourced from reference TRBV7-7 and TRBJ2-5, is GAGVSQSPRYKVTKRGQDVTLRCDPISSHATLYWYQQALGQGPEFLTYFNYEAQPDKSGLPSDRFSAERPEGSISTLTIQRTEQRDSAMYRCASSFAGARQETQYFGPGTRLLVL.

The gene calls are TRBV28 and TRBJ1-3, with D possibly matching TRBD1 (5 bases). Between the trimmed V and J ends, which lost 5 bases and 0 bases, there was a span of 14 bases. The CDR3 extends over 16 amino acids. Germline CDR1 MDHEN, CDR2 SYDVKM. CDR3 coding DNA: TGTGCCAGCAGTCCGCTAGACAGAGTCTCTGGAAACACCATATATTTT. Translated, it gives CASSPLDRVSGNTIYF.

This rearrangement joins TRBV6-5 to TRBJ2-2, with TRBD2 matching 11 bases. CDR1 MNHEY and CDR2 SVGAGI come from the germline V gene. V dropped 5 bases and J dropped 5; count of bases not matched to a gene: 4. This CDR3 region has 15 residues. CDR3 loop: CASSIAGGRTGELFF. CDR3 nucleotide sequence: TGTGCCAGCAGTATAGCGGGAGGGCGAACCGGGGAGCTGTTTTTT.

The genes are TRBV9 and TRBJ1-2, with 10 bases identical to TRBD1. The CDR3 totals 15 residues. V shed 0 bases, J shed 5 bases, and the junction held 4 bases outside the gene matches. Germline V gene sequence: CDR1 SGDLS, CDR2 YYNGEE. CDR3: CASSVGQGAGYGYTF. The CDR3, as DNA: TGTGCCAGCAGCGTAGGACAGGGGGCTGGGTATGGCTACACCTTC.

The chain has TRBV9 and TRBJ2-2, with 7 positions matching TRBD1. J gave up 4 bases and V 0 bases, and 6 bases lay outside the gene matches. The CDR3 length is 16 residues. The germline gives CDR1 SGDLS, CDR2 YYNGEE. CDR3 sequence: CASSVGPGGGTGELFF. The DNA of the CDR3 is TGTGCCAGCAGCGTAGGACCAGGGGGTGGCACCGGGGAGCTGTTTTTT.

The chain has TRBV7-2 and TRBJ2-7, with 10 bases matching TRBD2. This CDR3 comprises 14 residues. In germline, CDR1 is SGHTA, CDR2 FQGNSA. The ends lost 4 bases at V and 2 bases at J; junction bases unmatched: 2. The CDR3 protein is CASSSSGGTYEQYF. In nucleotides, the CDR3 is TGTGCCAGCAGCTCTAGCGGGGGAACCTACGAGCAGTACTTC.

In DNA form, the CDR3 reads TGCGCCAGCACGGCCACTAGCGGGAGTGTTTCGTACGAGCAGTACTTC. It encodes CASTATSGSVSYEQYF. The rearrangement links TRBV5-1 to TRBJ2-7; 11 bases fit TRBD2. Germline loops: CDR1 SGHRS, CDR2 YFSETQ. J lost 4 bases, V lost 6 bases, and 12 bases had no gene match. The CDR3 is 16 residues long.

This clone was seen more than once but under ten times. The chain uses TRBV7-6 and TRBJ1-2, with D possibly matching TRBD1 (5 bases). Trimming left V 6 bases short and J 6 bases short, with 17 bases between. Germline V gene data show CDR1 as SGHVS and CDR2 as FNYEAQ. The length of the CDR3 is 14 residues. The CDR3 coding sequence is TGTGCCAGCAGTCCGGGGGTCCGGTACGATGGCTACACCTTC. The encoded protein is CASSPGVRYDGYTF.

This sequence joins TRBV7-9 and TRBJ2-7; D might be TRBD1 (6 bases). This CDR3 comprises 12 residues. V dropped 1 base and J dropped 6 bases, with 7 bases sitting between them. Germline V gene sequence: CDR1 SEHNR, CDR2 FQNEAQ (reference sequence). CDR3 nucleotide sequence: TGTGCCAGCAGCTTAGAAGGGGGCGAGCAGTACTTC. The encoded protein is CASSLEGGEQYF.

This clone came up a few times. The chain uses TRBV5-1 and TRBJ1-5; 10 positions agree with TRBD1. J lost 4 bases, V lost 4 bases, and 8 bases had no gene match. The CDR3 loop spans 16 amino acids. Germline V gives CDR1 SGHRS, CDR2 YFSETQ. Written as DNA, the CDR3 is TGCGCCAGCAGCCCGGGGGACAGGGGACCGAATCAGCCCCAGCATTTT. The encoded protein is CASSPGDRGPNQPQHF.

The CDR3 sequence: CASSPQTGGTTEAFF. The DNA of the CDR3 is TGTGCCAGCAGTCCACAGACAGGGGGTACCACTGAAGCTTTCTTT. This chain links TRBV11-2 with TRBJ1-1, with 9 bases fitting TRBD1. Germline CDR1 is SGHAT and CDR2 is FQNNGV. The CDR3 loop spans 15 amino acids. The V gene end was trimmed by 6 bases and the J gene end by 4 bases; junction bases not matched to a gene: 9.

The chain recombines TRBV10-3 with TRBJ2-5; tentatively, D is TRBD2 (6 bases). The length of the CDR3 is 16 residues. The V and J ends lost 0 bases and 4 bases respectively, with 15 bases between them. Germline values: CDR1 ENHRY, CDR2 SYGVKD. The CDR3 loop is CAISESPLPSAETQYF. As DNA, the CDR3 is TGTGCCATCAGTGAGTCCCCCTTGCCTAGCGCAGAGACCCAGTACTTC.

The chain joins TRBV11-3 to TRBJ2-3; 7 bases line up with TRBD1. Germline CDR1 and CDR2: SGHNT and YENEEA. This CDR3 spans 14 amino acids. The V gene end was trimmed by 5 bases and the J gene end by 2 bases; junction bases not matched to a gene: 4. CDR3 loop: CASSAGGNTDTQYF. The CDR3 region has the DNA TGTGCCAGCAGCGCAGGGGGAAACACAGATACGCAGTATTTT.